The T cell receptor beta chain under discussion was sequenced for a study of T cells in Graves' hyperthyroidism and ophthalmopathy. TCR beta CDR3 region amplification was performed from RNA transcripts. Initially, a first-round RT-PCR of the TCR CDR3 employed the HTBI primer set. MiXCR, applied by TCRdb to the multiplex PCR reads, yields one record per CDR3 protein. The profile shows about 300,000 distinct CDR3 sequences, approximately 19% of them singletons. Germline V lookup: CDR1 SGHTS, CDR2 YDEGEE. The CDR3 totals 13 residues. The V segment lost 2 bases and the J segment 12 bases; nucleotides outside the gene matches: 5.

The specimen sequenced was blood. The sequence was collected from a man aged 50 to 59 with Graves' ophthalmopathy. The chain has TRBV5-8 and TRBJ2-1; 10 nucleotides match TRBD2. CDR3 bases: TGTGCCAGCAGCTTTCCTAGCGGGAGTGCGCAGTTCTTC. It yields the protein CASSFPSGSAQFF. The entire variable domain, with the rest obtained from reference TRBV5-8 and TRBJ2-1, is as follows: EAGVTQSPTHLIKTRGQQATLRCSPISGHTSVYWYQQALGLGLQFLLWYDEGEERNRGNFPPRFSGRQFPNYSSELNVNALELEDSALYLCASSFPSGSAQFFGPGTRLTVL.